This is a list of T cell receptor beta chains from one sample in a study of T cells in Graves' hyperthyroidism and ophthalmopathy. TCRdb itself ran the multiplex PCR reads through MiXCR, one entry per CDR3 protein. The sample consists of a few hundred thousand distinct CDR3 sequences, approximately 15% of them appearing once. The sample taken for sequencing was blood. Receptors were obtained from a woman between 40 and 55 years old with Graves' ophthalmopathy. Each CDR3 is given with its conserved first and last residue. The D gene is left open where the match is weak. A clone size is listed for some rows: how often the clone was seen (once, few, many), or a class if it is expanded.

j_call v_call cdr3_length d_call clone_size cdr3_aa cdr3_nt
TRBJ2-5 TRBV3-1 17 TRBD1 many CASSSGTGGLIQETQYF TGTGCCAGCAGCTCCGGGACAGGGGGCCTGATCCAAGAGACCCAGTACTTC
TRBJ2-1 TRBV15 17 TRBD1 many CATSRPTGTGDYNEQFF TGTGCCACCAGCAGACCCACCGGGACAGGGGACTACAATGAGCAGTTCTTC
TRBJ2-3 TRBV28 16 - many CASCSERRSGTDTQYF TGTGCCAGCTGCTCAGAGAGGCGTAGCGGCACAGATACGCAGTATTTT
TRBJ1-4 TRBV27 14 TRBD1 - CASRPQGGAKKLFF TGTGCCAGCAGGCCCCAGGGGGGTGCGAAAAAACTGTTTTTT
TRBJ1-2 TRBV5-1 15 TRBD1 - CASSLALRDRDGYTF TGCGCCAGCAGCTTGGCCCTAAGGGACAGGGATGGCTACACCTTC
TRBJ2-2 TRBV6-5 16 - few CASSYLARGGNRELFF TGTGCCAGCAGTTACCTTGCCAGGGGAGGCAATCGGGAGCTGTTTTTT
TRBJ1-5 TRBV20-1 14 - - CSAKRGPGNQPQHF TGCAGTGCTAAGAGAGGACCTGGCAATCAGCCCCAGCATTTT
TRBJ2-3 TRBV3-1 16 TRBD2 once CASSLGAGTDTDTQYF TGTGCCAGCAGCCTCGGAGCGGGAACCGACACAGATACGCAGTATTTT
TRBJ2-5 TRBV2 14 - few CASTPGTIQETQYF TGTGCCAGCACCCCGGGGACCATCCAAGAGACCCAGTACTTC
TRBJ1-3 TRBV3-1 18 - - CASSQGTPGQRSGNTIYF TGTGCCAGCAGCCAAGGAACTCCGGGACAACGCTCTGGAAACACCATATATTTT
TRBJ2-5 TRBV20-1 12 TRBD1 many CSAPDRGETQYF TGCAGTGCTCCGGACAGGGGAGAGACCCAGTACTTC
TRBJ2-5 TRBV27 18 TRBD2 many CASSLGRKRLAGVETQYF TGTGCCAGCAGTTTAGGTCGGAAGAGACTAGCGGGAGTGGAGACCCAGTACTTC
TRBJ2-3 TRBV5-1 15 TRBD2 many CASSPGSGSTDTQYF TGCGCCAGCAGCCCGGGTAGCGGGAGCACAGATACGCAGTATTTT
TRBJ2-7 TRBV20-1 12 - - CSARDRGFEQYF TGCAGTGCTAGAGATCGGGGATTCGAGCAGTACTTC
TRBJ2-7 TRBV20-1 14 TRBD1 - CSARAGTGVYEQYF TGCAGTGCTAGAGCCGGGACAGGGGTCTACGAGCAGTACTTC
TRBJ2-7 TRBV7-2 13 - many CASSLLSTYEQYF TGTGCCAGCAGCTTATTGTCTACCTACGAGCAGTACTTC
TRBJ2-5 TRBV5-1 14 TRBD2 few CASRDPSGEETQYF TGCGCCAGCCGAGACCCTAGCGGGGAAGAGACCCAGTACTTC
TRBJ1-1 TRBV6-5 15 - - CASSYSSQPNTEAFF TGTGCCAGCAGTTACTCCTCTCAGCCGAACACTGAAGCTTTCTTT
TRBJ2-3 TRBV20-1 17 - - CSAQRTTAPLDTDTQYF TGCAGTGCTCAACGCACCACAGCCCCCCTTGACACAGATACGCAGTATTTT
TRBJ2-1 TRBV20-1 14 - - CSANDLEFFNEQFF TGCAGTGCAAACGACCTAGAGTTCTTCAATGAGCAGTTCTTC
TRBJ2-6 TRBV19 18 TRBD1 - CASSTGTGTSRGANVLTF TGTGCCAGTAGTACAGGGACAGGGACCTCCAGGGGGGCCAACGTCCTGACTTTC
TRBJ1-1 TRBV11-1 14 - many CASSLIASPSYAFF TGTGCCAGCAGCTTAATCGCGTCGCCCAGTTATGCTTTCTTT
TRBJ2-3 TRBV20-1 14 - many CSASPGWRTDTQYF TGCAGTGCTAGCCCTGGTTGGCGCACAGATACGCAGTATTTT
TRBJ1-2 TRBV24-1 17 - few CATSDLRDSSPNYGYTF TGTGCCACCAGTGATTTGAGGGACTCCTCTCCTAACTATGGCTACACCTTC
TRBJ1-1 TRBV12-3/TRBV12-4 19 TRBD1 many CASSLFSTYRGYLDTEAFF TGTGCCAGCAGTTTATTTTCGACTTACAGGGGATACTTGGACACTGAAGCTTTCTTT